Below, 18 T cell receptor beta chains from the same sample are listed, as sequenced in a study of T-cell memory formation after mild COVID-19. TCRdb reanalysed the 5' RACE reads using MiXCR and keeps one entry per CDR3 protein. The data contain almost 550,000 distinct CDR3 sequences, around 20% of them singletons. The sequenced material came from PBMCs or a T cell subset sorted from them (not recorded which). Receptors originate from an adult woman who had mild COVID-19 (a few samples of this study predate the infection). Cell type and time point are not known.

The gene calls are TRBV7-9 and TRBJ2-7, with D possibly matching TRBD2 (5 bases). CDR1 and CDR2 (germline): SEHNR, FQNEAQ (reference sequence). V dropped 3 bases and J dropped 0 bases, with 21 bases sitting between them. CDR3 length: 18 residues. CDR3 DNA sequence: TGTGCCAGCAGCTTTTTTCCTAGCTCCCCAAGCAGCTCCTACGAGCAGTACTTC. This encodes CASSFFPSSPSSSYEQYF.

In its sample, this clonotype was seen a few times. V and J are TRBV5-6 and TRBJ2-7; TRBD2 agrees at 13 bases. Germline-derived CDR1 and CDR2 are SGHDT and YYEEEE. The CDR3 has 17 amino acids. J lost 3 bases, V lost 1 base, and 7 bases had no gene match. CDR3 nucleotides: TGTGCCAGCAGCTTGCCTCCGGGACTAGCGGGGAGCTACGAGCAGTACTTC. Amino acid sequence: CASSLPPGLAGSYEQYF.

This clonotype was seen more than once but under ten times. CDR3 amino acids: CASSSLRGLRETQYF. For the CDR3, the DNA is TGTGCCAGCAGTTCTCTCAGGGGTCTTCGAGAGACCCAGTACTTC. The genes are TRBV12-3 or TRBV12-4 and TRBJ2-5; possibly TRBD1 for D (6 bases). This CDR3 contains 15 residues. V dropped 4 bases and J dropped 4 bases, with 16 bases sitting between them.

This clonotype turned up a few times. The J gene is TRBJ1-1, the V gene TRBV5-1; no definite D call. Trimming left V 4 bases short and J 3 bases short, with 16 bases between. The CDR3 runs to 15 residues. CDR1 and CDR2 (germline): SGHRS, YFSETQ. CDR3 nucleotides: TGCGCCAGCAGCCTGGGCCCTGGGAGGGACACTGAAGCTTTCTTT. It codes for CASSLGPGRDTEAFF.

The chain carries TRBV5-1 and TRBJ2-7; 9 nucleotides match TRBD2. V gave up 0 bases and J gave up 2 bases; unmatched junction bases: 6. The germline V gene encodes CDR1 SGHRS and CDR2 YFSETQ. The CDR3 totals 16 residues. The DNA of the CDR3 is TGCGCCAGCAGCTTGGTTAGTCTAGCGGGGACCTACGAGCAGTACTTC. Its translation: CASSLVSLAGTYEQYF.

There are a few counts of this clonotype. This sequence joins TRBV10-3 and TRBJ2-2; no definite D call. The CDR3 consists of 14 residues. CDR1 and CDR2 from the germline V gene are ENHRY and SYGVKD. The ends were cut back, 0 bases at V and 5 bases at J, with 7 bases in the middle. The CDR3 spells CAISESSRTGELFF. The CDR3 DNA reads as TGTGCCATCAGTGAGTCGTCACGGACCGGGGAGCTGTTTTTT.

This clonotype has only a few counts. The chain links TRBV13 to TRBJ1-3; 9 bases match TRBD1. The CDR3 is made up of 13 amino acids. With V trimmed by 5 bases and J by 6 bases, 2 bases remained unmatched. The germline V gene has CDR1 PRHDT and CDR2 FYEKMQ (reference sequence). CDR3 nucleotides: TGTGCCAGCAGCGGGACAGGGACAAACACCATATATTTT. It specifies CASSGTGTNTIYF.

This clonotype was picked up one time. The chain employs TRBV5-1 and TRBJ1-6; D gene uncertain. Germline CDR1 is SGHRS and CDR2 is YFSETQ. Trimming left V 3 bases short and J 0 bases short, with 13 bases between. The CDR3 contains 17 residues. The CDR3: CASSSAVSGSYNSPLHF. The CDR3 DNA reads TGCGCCAGCAGCTCGGCTGTCTCGGGCTCCTATAATTCACCCCTCCACTTT. Together with reference TRBV5-1 and TRBJ1-6, the CDR3 gives the full variable domain: KAGVTQTPRYLIKTRGQQVTLSCSPISGHRSVSWYQQTPGQGLQFLFEYFSETQRNKGNFPGRFSGRQFSNSRSEMNVSTLELGDSALYLCASSSAVSGSYNSPLHFGNGTRLTVT.

In its sample, this clonotype was seen a few times. The chain carries TRBV4-3 and TRBJ1-2; weak D call: TRBD1 (5 bases). V was pared by 4 bases and J by 8 bases, with 14 bases between. Germline V gives CDR1 LGHNA, CDR2 YSLEER. The CDR3 has 13 residues. In nucleotides, the CDR3 is TGCGCCAGCAGCCCGTTCCAGGGTTACGGCTACACCTTC. This sequence encodes CASSPFQGYGYTF.

This clonotype was found many times. The chain uses TRBV5-5 and TRBJ2-2; D is ambiguous. Germline V gene data show CDR1 as SGHKS and CDR2 as YYEKEE (reference sequence). V was cut by 0 bases and J by 1 base, with 7 bases left in between. This CDR3 comprises 15 residues. CDR3 nucleotides: TGTGCCAGCAGCTTGGGACCGGTGAACACCGGGGAGCTGTTTTTT. Translation: CASSLGPVNTGELFF.

A few counts support this clonotype. At one boundary the junction diverges from the germline segment, which might be a read error. The V gene is TRBV12-3 or TRBV12-4, the J gene TRBJ1-2; D uncertain. The CDR3 totals 10 residues. CDR3 residues: CASSYLRASF. The CDR3 nucleotides are TGTGCCAGCAGTTACCTCCGGGCCTCCTTC.

The chain joins TRBV12-3 or TRBV12-4 to TRBJ2-7; TRBD1 agrees at 10 bases. The CDR3 has 14 residues. The trim removed 5 bases at V and 5 bases at J, leaving 6 bases unmatched. The CDR3 loop reads CASSGDRGRHEQYF. CDR3 nucleotides: TGTGCCAGCAGTGGAGACAGGGGGCGGCACGAGCAGTACTTC.

The chain couples TRBV20-1 to TRBJ1-2, with 8 bases that match TRBD1. Germline V gene data show CDR1 as DFQATT and CDR2 as SNEGSKA (reference sequence). The CDR3 runs 14 residues. The ends lost 3 bases at V and 6 bases at J; junction bases unmatched: 9. The CDR3 DNA is TGCAGTGCTAGGTTGACAGGGGCCCTAAATGGCTACACCTTC. Its protein is CSARLTGALNGYTF.

The chain employs TRBV4-2 and TRBJ1-1; D is perhaps TRBD1 (5 bases). Germline lookup yields CDR1 LGHNA and CDR2 YNFKEQ. The CDR3 contains 15 residues. The ends were cut back, 0 bases at V and 4 bases at J, with 12 bases in the middle. The CDR3 sequence: CASSQDGGLSTEAFF. The CDR3 region has the DNA TGTGCCAGCAGCCAAGACGGGGGGTTGAGCACTGAAGCTTTCTTT.

This clonotype was observed a few times. The chain links TRBV10-3 to TRBJ2-7, with 10 bases identical to TRBD2. This CDR3 is built from 17 residues. Germline V gene lookup returns CDR1 ENHRY and CDR2 SYGVKD. V shed 4 bases and J 5 bases; nucleotides not matched to a gene: 14. The CDR3 nucleotides are TGTGCCATCAGTGCGTCAGACCCTAGCGGGGGAAGAAACGAGCAGTACTTC. Its protein product is CAISASDPSGGRNEQYF.

The genes are TRBV20-1 and TRBJ2-3; D perhaps matches TRBD2 (7 bases). V lost 6 bases to trimming and J lost 5 bases, with 21 bases between them. Germline CDR1 and CDR2: DFQATT and SNEGSKA (reference sequence). The CDR3 sequence is 15 residues long. Here the CDR3 DNA reads TGCAGTGCCTCACCCCCGTCGGGGGGCATAGATACGCAGTATTTT. Amino acid sequence: CSASPPSGGIDTQYF.

This clonotype was observed a handful of times. The J gene is TRBJ2-5, the V gene TRBV5-1, with a possible D match to TRBD2 (7 bases). With 2 bases removed from V and 3 bases from J, the gap between germline ends came to 14 bases. There are 15 residues in the CDR3. CDR1 is SGHRS, CDR2 YFSETQ, per germline. CDR3 region: CASSFGGGPKETQYF. CDR3 sequence (DNA): TGCGCCAGCAGCTTTGGGGGGGGCCCAAAAGAGACCCAGTACTTC.

This clonotype was picked up a small number of times. V usage is TRBV18 and J usage is TRBJ1-2; TRBD1 aligns across 8 bases. Germline V gives CDR1 KGHSH, CDR2 LQKENI. V gave up 2 bases and J gave up 4 bases; unmatched junction bases: 9. The CDR3 runs to 16 residues. The CDR3 DNA sequence: TGTGCCAGCTCACCAGGGGTGCCAGGGGGCAGCTATGGCTACACCTTC. Encoded protein: CASSPGVPGGSYGYTF. Drawing the rest from reference TRBV18 and TRBJ1-2, the complete variable domain is NAGVMQNPRHLVRRRGQEARLRCSPMKGHSHVYWYRQLPEEGLKFMVYLQKENIIDESGMPKERFSAEFPKEGPSILRIQQVVRGDSAAYFCASSPGVPGGSYGYTFGSGTRLTVV.